The sequence of this T cell receptor (beta chain) was determined in a study of T-cell reconstitution after alpha-beta-depleted transplantation in children. General study points: Surviving recipient T cells and thymic progenitors underlay high day-60 TCRbeta diversity in some patients. At around two months after transplant, the alpha-beta T cells were reportedly derived from several hundred expanded clones that came from non-depleted graft cells. When one year had passed after transplant, most T-cell counts and diversity came from newly produced T cells.

This clonotype was seen more than once but under ten times. Its antigen is undetermined. Using unique molecular identifiers, the investigators prepared the TCRbeta library. TCRdb re-called the PCR reads through MiXCR, storing one row per CDR3 protein. This repertoire shows a few hundred thousand distinct CDR3 sequences, approximately 30% found once; its top ten account for just over 35%. Sample: PBMCs, taken before TCRalphabeta/CD19-depleted stem cell transplant. The clonotype comes from a boy less than two years old with Wiskott-Aldrich syndrome, due to receive a stem cell transplant.

This chain's CDR3 is CASSLSGTSNQPQHF. The DNA of the CDR3 is TGTGCCAGCAGTTTATCAGGGACCAGCAATCAGCCCCAGCATTTT. The V call is TRBV27, the J call TRBJ1-5; a weak D match, TRBD1 (5 bases). Germline-derived CDR1 and CDR2 are MNHEY and SMNVEV (reference sequence). V was trimmed by 0 bases and J by 1 base, leaving 7 bases between them. The CDR3 extends over 15 amino acids.